This is a list of T cell receptor beta chains from one sample in a study of post-analysis software for immune sequencing data. A single record per CDR3 protein comes from TCRdb applying MiXCR to the PCR reads. This sample carries about 500,000 distinct CDR3 sequences, approximately 45% of them seen once, and the ten largest clones take around 10%. The sample comprised blood. Every receptor here comes from a girl aged 10-17 years with multiple sclerosis. The CDR3 runs from the conserved cysteine through the conserved F or W. The D gene is left open where the match is weak. Expanded clones are given a class, and other clones once, few, many or no size at all.

-	-	TRBJ2-1	TRBV12-3/TRBV12-4	CASSMGDTYNEQFF	TGTGCCAGCAGTATGGGGGACACCTACAATGAGCAGTTCTTC
-	TRBD1	TRBJ2-7	TRBV27	CASSIQQGAYEQYF	TGTGCCAGCAGTATACAACAGGGGGCCTACGAGCAGTACTTC
-	-	TRBJ2-3	TRBV12-3/TRBV12-4	CASSLSATTDTQYF	TGTGCCAGCAGTTTATCAGCTACAACAGATACGCAGTATTTT
few	TRBD1	TRBJ2-3	TRBV29-1	CSVRTGTADTQYF	TGCAGCGTTCGGACAGGAACAGCAGATACGCAGTATTTT
few	-	TRBJ2-7	TRBV29-1	CSASGSYEQYF	TGCAGCGCCTCAGGGTCCTACGAGCAGTACTTC
-	-	TRBJ1-2	TRBV7-2	CASSSSGAYGHTF	TGTGCCAGCAGCTCATCCGGAGCCTATGGCCACACCTTC
few	-	TRBJ2-7	TRBV2	CASSGTWSREQYF	TGTGCCAGCAGTGGGACATGGTCGAGGGAGCAGTACTTC
once	-	TRBJ1-1	TRBV29-1	CSVLVRGRRTPNTEAFF	TGCAGCGTTCTAGTTAGAGGCCGCAGGACCCCGAACACTGAAGCTTTCTTT
few	TRBD1	TRBJ2-1	TRBV9	CASSDGTGVFNEQFF	TGTGCCAGCAGCGACGGGACAGGGGTATTCAATGAGCAGTTCTTC
-	-	TRBJ2-1	TRBV9	CASSPGGPLTNEQFF	TGTGCCAGCAGCCCTGGGGGCCCTCTCACAAATGAGCAGTTCTTC
-	-	TRBJ2-5	TRBV5-1	CASSPLIPNQETQYF	TGCGCCAGCAGCCCTCTGATACCGAACCAAGAGACCCAGTACTTC
-	-	TRBJ2-7	TRBV6-1	CASSEVIQVNEQYF	TGTGCCAGCAGTGAAGTAATTCAGGTCAACGAGCAGTACTTC
-	TRBD1	TRBJ1-2	TRBV25-1	CASSGYRGRDYGYTF	TGTGCCAGCAGTGGCTACAGGGGGCGAGACTATGGCTACACCTTC
few	-	TRBJ2-3	TRBV29-1	CSVEGAGISTDTQYF	TGCAGCGTTGAAGGGGCAGGGATCAGCACAGATACGCAGTATTTT
-	-	TRBJ1-6	TRBV7-8	CASSLAAGGRGFNSPLHF	TGTGCCAGCAGCTTAGCGGCCGGGGGCAGGGGTTTTAATTCACCCCTCCACTTT
-	-	TRBJ1-2	TRBV29-1	CSVEARVYGYTF	TGCAGCGTTGAAGCGAGGGTTTATGGCTACACCTTC
-	TRBD2	TRBJ2-7	TRBV28	CASSFGTGGATYEQYF	TGTGCCAGCAGTTTTGGAACGGGAGGCGCCACCTACGAGCAGTACTTC
-	TRBD1	TRBJ2-7	TRBV20-1	CSARSNDRGYEQYF	TGCAGTGCTAGATCCAATGACAGGGGCTACGAGCAGTACTTC
-	-	TRBJ2-4	TRBV7-2	CASSLGGDENIQYF	TGCGCCAGCAGCTTAGGGGGGGACGAAAACATTCAGTACTTC
-	-	TRBJ2-5	TRBV12-3/TRBV12-4	CASSGDYQETQYF	TGTGCCAGCAGCGGGGACTACCAAGAGACCCAGTACTTC
-	TRBD1	TRBJ1-4	TRBV5-1	CASSFHETGGREKLFF	TGCGCCAGCAGCTTCCATGAGACAGGGGGACGCGAAAAACTGTTTTTT
-	TRBD2	TRBJ2-7	TRBV28	CASSLNGGVREQYF	TGTGCCAGCAGTTTAAACGGGGGGGTACGCGAGCAGTACTTC
few	TRBD2	TRBJ2-5	TRBV28	CASSPTLPSGSEGTQYF	TGTGCCAGCAGCCCGACTCTGCCGAGCGGGAGTGAGGGGACCCAGTACTTC
-	TRBD1	TRBJ1-5	TRBV12-3/TRBV12-4	CASSFVGQGDQPQHF	TGTGCCAGCAGTTTTGTCGGGCAGGGGGACCAGCCCCAGCATTTT
-	-	TRBJ2-1	TRBV12-3/TRBV12-4	CASPPGLNEQFF	TGTGCCAGCCCCCCGGGACTCAATGAGCAGTTCTTC
few	-	TRBJ1-2	TRBV9	CASSFTANYGYTF	TGTGCCAGCAGCTTTACAGCGAACTATGGCTACACCTTC
few	TRBD1	TRBJ2-5	TRBV10-3	CAISEPGRGRGETQYF	TGTGCCATCAGTGAGCCCGGAAGGGGGCGAGGGGAGACCCAGTACTTC
-	-	TRBJ1-5	TRBV5-6	CASSFGSGNQPQHF	TGTGCCAGCAGCTTCGGGTCCGGCAATCAGCCCCAGCATTTT
-	-	TRBJ2-6	TRBV24-1	CATSPDMANVLTF	TGTGCCACCAGTCCTGACATGGCCAACGTCCTGACTTTC
few	-	TRBJ1-1	TRBV29-1	CSTTLRGSGEAFF	TGCAGCACGACTTTGAGGGGTTCGGGTGAAGCTTTCTTT
-	-	TRBJ2-5	TRBV10-3	CAISLEGTVSYQETQYF	TGTGCCATCAGTCTCGAGGGGACTGTCTCGTACCAAGAGACCCAGTACTTC
-	-	TRBJ1-5	TRBV27	CASSPMGADNQPQHF	TGTGCCAGCAGTCCGATGGGGGCAGATAATCAGCCCCAGCATTTT
many	TRBD1	TRBJ2-7	TRBV5-5	CASSLGQGPSEQYF	TGTGCCAGCAGCTTGGGACAGGGACCTTCCGAGCAGTACTTC
-	TRBD1	TRBJ1-2	TRBV12-3/TRBV12-4	CASSFLDRAPGGYTF	TGTGCCAGCAGCTTTTTAGACAGGGCCCCAGGCGGCTACACCTTC
-	-	TRBJ1-4	TRBV18	CASSLQGEKLFF	TGTGCCAGCTCACTACAGGGTGAAAAACTGTTTTTT
few	-	TRBJ2-1	TRBV20-1	CSAFRDGPYNEQFF	TGCAGTGCTTTCCGGGACGGTCCCTACAATGAGCAGTTCTTC
once	TRBD2	TRBJ2-1	TRBV10-1	CAGSEFSGRAYNEQFF	TGCGCCGGCAGTGAGTTCTCCGGGAGGGCCTACAATGAGCAGTTCTTC
-	-	TRBJ2-7	TRBV13	CASSQIRPTRHEQYF	TGTGCCAGCAGCCAGATAAGACCGACAAGGCACGAGCAGTACTTC
-	-	TRBJ2-1	TRBV4-3	CASSSGASQKNEQFF	TGCGCCAGCAGCTCGGGGGCTAGTCAGAAGAATGAGCAGTTCTTC
-	-	TRBJ1-5	TRBV27	CASSSLTSPQHF	TGTGCCAGCAGTTCCCTCACTAGTCCCCAGCATTTT
-	TRBD2	TRBJ2-7	TRBV5-1	CASSPLAGNDEQYF	TGCGCCAGCAGCCCGTTAGCGGGAAACGACGAGCAGTACTTC
-	TRBD1	TRBJ1-1	TRBV5-1	CASGDRVNTEAFF	TGCGCCAGCGGTGACAGGGTTAACACTGAAGCTTTCTTT
-	TRBD2	TRBJ2-1	TRBV20-1	CSARGLGERERGEQFF	TGCAGTGCTAGAGGGTTGGGTGAGCGGGAGAGGGGTGAGCAGTTCTTC
few	TRBD2	TRBJ2-3	TRBV29-1	CSVKYSGSGDTQYF	TGCAGCGTTAAATATAGCGGGAGCGGAGATACGCAGTATTTT
few	TRBD2	TRBJ2-1	TRBV6-5	CASSYGAGGNNEQFF	TGTGCCAGCAGTTACGGGGCGGGAGGCAACAATGAGCAGTTCTTC
few	TRBD2	TRBJ2-3	TRBV7-2	CASSSQRFGSGHGPSDTQYF	TGTGCCAGCAGCTCCCAAAGGTTTGGTAGCGGGCACGGTCCCTCAGATACGCAGTATTTT
-	-	TRBJ2-3	TRBV9	CASSVDVGADTQYF	TGTGCCAGCAGCGTAGATGTCGGGGCAGATACGCAGTATTTT
few	-	TRBJ2-7	TRBV28	CASSRRQTYEQYF	TGTGCCAGCAGTAGGCGGCAGACCTACGAGCAGTACTTC
few	TRBD2	TRBJ2-5	TRBV7-9	CASSFPTSGEETQYF	TGTGCCAGCAGCTTCCCTACTAGCGGGGAAGAGACCCAGTACTTC
-	-	TRBJ2-5	TRBV7-2	CASSPSTAQTQYF	TGTGCCAGCAGCCCCTCTACGGCGCAGACCCAGTACTTC
few	TRBD1	TRBJ2-1	TRBV11-1	CASSLVSTGQQFF	TGTGCCAGCAGCTTAGTATCGACAGGGCAGCAGTTCTTC